What follows describes a single T cell receptor beta chain. What it binds is not known. TCRdb keeps only in-frame clones here, not all; method: immunoSEQ multiplex PCR. The profile shows 2 million or so clones, over 85% of them singletons. The sample is drawn from a study of shared clonotypes between healthy human individuals. Germline-derived CDR1 and CDR2 are SGHRS and YFSETQ. The CDR3 spans 14 residues. V shed 0 bases, J shed 6 bases, and the junction held 2 bases outside the gene matches. Study-level points and caveats: The study found approximately 5% of naive CD4 clonotypes shared across a few donors. Sorted-subset sequencing, rarefaction showed, was incomplete despite large depth.

CD4+ cell separation produced CD45RA+ naive and CD45RA-negative memory subsets. Input material: naive CD4+ T cells sorted from blood. Subset of the sample: CD45RA+ positively selected. The receptor was derived from a man younger than 35 in good health. The V call is TRBV5-1, the J call TRBJ2-3; TRBD1 aligns across 9 bases. The CDR3 protein is CASSLGTGEDTQYF. The CDR3, as DNA: TGCGCCAGCAGCTTGGGGACAGGGGAGGATACGCAGTATTTT. Complete variable domain (other parts from reference TRBV5-1 and TRBJ2-3): KAGVTQTPRYLIKTRGQQVTLSCSPISGHRSVSWYQQTPGQGLQFLFEYFSETQRNKGNFPGRFSGRQFSNSRSEMNVSTLELGDSALYLCASSLGTGEDTQYFGPGTRLTVL.